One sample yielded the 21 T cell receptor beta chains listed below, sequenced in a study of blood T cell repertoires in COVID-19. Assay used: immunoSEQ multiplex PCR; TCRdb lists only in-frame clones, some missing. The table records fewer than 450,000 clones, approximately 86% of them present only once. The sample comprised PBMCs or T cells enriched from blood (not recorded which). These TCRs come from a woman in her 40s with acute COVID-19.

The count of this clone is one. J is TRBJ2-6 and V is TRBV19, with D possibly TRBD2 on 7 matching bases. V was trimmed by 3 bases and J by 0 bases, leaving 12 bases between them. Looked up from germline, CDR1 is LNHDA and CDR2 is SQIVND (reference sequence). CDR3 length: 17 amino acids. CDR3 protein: CASSMGGGTSGANVLTF. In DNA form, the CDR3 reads TGTGCCAGTAGTATGGGAGGGGGAACCTCTGGGGCCAACGTCCTGACTTTC.

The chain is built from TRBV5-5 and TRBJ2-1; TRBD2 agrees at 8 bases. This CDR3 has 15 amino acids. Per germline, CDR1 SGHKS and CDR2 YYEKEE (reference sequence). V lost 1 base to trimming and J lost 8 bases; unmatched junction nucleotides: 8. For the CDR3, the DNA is TGTGCCAGCAGCTTGTTCGAGCGGGGGTACTATGAGCAGTTCTTC. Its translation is CASSLFERGYYEQFF.

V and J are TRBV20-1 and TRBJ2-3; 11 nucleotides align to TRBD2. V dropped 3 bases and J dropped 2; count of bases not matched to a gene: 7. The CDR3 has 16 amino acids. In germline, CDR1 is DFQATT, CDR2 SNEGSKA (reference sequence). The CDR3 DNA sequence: TGCAGTGCTAGTCACACTAGCGGGGGTTACACAGATACGCAGTATTTT. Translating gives CSASHTSGGYTDTQYF.

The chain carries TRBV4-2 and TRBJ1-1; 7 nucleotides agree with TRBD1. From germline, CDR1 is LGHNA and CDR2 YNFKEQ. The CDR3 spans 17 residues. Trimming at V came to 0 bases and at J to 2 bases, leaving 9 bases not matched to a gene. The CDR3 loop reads CASSQDSLTGYNTEAFF. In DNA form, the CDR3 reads TGTGCCAGCAGCCAAGATAGCCTGACAGGGTATAACACTGAAGCTTTCTTT.

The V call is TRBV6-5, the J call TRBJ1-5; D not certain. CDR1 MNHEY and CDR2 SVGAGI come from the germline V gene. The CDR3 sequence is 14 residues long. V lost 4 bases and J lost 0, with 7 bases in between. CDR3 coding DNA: TGTGCCAGCAGTTTCGGGGTTAGCAATCAGCCCCAGCATTTT. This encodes CASSFGVSNQPQHF.

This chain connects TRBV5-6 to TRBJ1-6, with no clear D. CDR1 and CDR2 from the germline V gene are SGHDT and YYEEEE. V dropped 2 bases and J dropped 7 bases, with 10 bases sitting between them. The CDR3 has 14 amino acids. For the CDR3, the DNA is TGTGCCAGCAGCTTCTCGGTGATAAATTCACCCCTCCACTTT. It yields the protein CASSFSVINSPLHF.

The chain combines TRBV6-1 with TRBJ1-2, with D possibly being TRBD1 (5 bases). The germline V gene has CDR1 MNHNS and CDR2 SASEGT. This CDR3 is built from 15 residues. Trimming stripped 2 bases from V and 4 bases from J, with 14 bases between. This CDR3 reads CASSEQGGAAYGYTF. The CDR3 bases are TGTGCCAGCAGTGAACAGGGCGGGGCAGCCTATGGCTACACCTTC.

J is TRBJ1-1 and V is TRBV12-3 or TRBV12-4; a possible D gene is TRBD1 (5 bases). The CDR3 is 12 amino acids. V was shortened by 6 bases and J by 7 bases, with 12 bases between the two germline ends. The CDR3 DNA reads TGTGCCAGCAGGCTCCTTCAGGGTGAAGCTTTCTTT. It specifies CASRLLQGEAFF.

The CDR3 here is CASRAGGGNEQFF. CDR3 nucleotide sequence: TGTGCCAGCAGAGCAGGGGGCGGGAATGAGCAGTTCTTC. The chain joins TRBV6-5 to TRBJ2-1, with TRBD1 identical over 8 bases. Trimming took 6 bases from V and 7 from J; bases not matched to a gene: 5. The V gene's germline CDR1 is MNHEY and CDR2 SVGAGI. CDR3 length equals 13 residues.

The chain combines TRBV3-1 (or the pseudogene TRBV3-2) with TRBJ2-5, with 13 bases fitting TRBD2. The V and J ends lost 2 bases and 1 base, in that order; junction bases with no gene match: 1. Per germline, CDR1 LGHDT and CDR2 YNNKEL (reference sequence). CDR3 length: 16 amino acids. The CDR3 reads CASSQRLAGGQETQYF. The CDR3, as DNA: TGTGCCAGCAGCCAAAGACTAGCGGGGGGCCAAGAGACCCAGTACTTC.

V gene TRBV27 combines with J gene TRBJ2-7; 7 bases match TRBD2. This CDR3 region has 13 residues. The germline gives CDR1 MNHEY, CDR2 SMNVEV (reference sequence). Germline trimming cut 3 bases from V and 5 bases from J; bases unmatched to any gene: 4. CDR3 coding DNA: TGTGCCAGCAGTTTTTCAGGGAGGGACGAGCAGTACTTC. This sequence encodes CASSFSGRDEQYF.

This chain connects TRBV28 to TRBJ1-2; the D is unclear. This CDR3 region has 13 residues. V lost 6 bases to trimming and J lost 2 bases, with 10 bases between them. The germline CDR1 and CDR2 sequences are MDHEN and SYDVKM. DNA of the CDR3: TGTGCCAGCAGCCTAGTAGCGAACTATGGCTACACCTTC. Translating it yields CASSLVANYGYTF.

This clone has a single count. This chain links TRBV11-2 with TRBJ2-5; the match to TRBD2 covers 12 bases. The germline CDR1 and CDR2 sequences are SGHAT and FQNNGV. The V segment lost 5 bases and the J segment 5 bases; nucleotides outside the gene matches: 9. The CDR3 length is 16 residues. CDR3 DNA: TGTGCCAGCAGCCCACCGACTAGCGGGGGAACCGAGACCCAGTACTTC. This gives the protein CASSPPTSGGTETQYF.

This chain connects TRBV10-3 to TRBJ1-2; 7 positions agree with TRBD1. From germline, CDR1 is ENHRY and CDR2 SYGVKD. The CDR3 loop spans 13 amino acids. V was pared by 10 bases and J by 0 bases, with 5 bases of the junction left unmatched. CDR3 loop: CATGTEPNYGYTF. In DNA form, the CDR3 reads TGTGCCACGGGGACAGAACCTAACTATGGCTACACCTTC.

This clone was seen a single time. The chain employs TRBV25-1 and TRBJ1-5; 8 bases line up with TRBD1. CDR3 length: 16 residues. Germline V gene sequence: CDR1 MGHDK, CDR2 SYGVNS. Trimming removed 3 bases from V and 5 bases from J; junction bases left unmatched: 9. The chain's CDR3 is CASSDFGQGTYQPQHF. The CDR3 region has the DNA TGTGCCAGCAGTGATTTTGGACAGGGTACGTATCAGCCCCAGCATTTT.

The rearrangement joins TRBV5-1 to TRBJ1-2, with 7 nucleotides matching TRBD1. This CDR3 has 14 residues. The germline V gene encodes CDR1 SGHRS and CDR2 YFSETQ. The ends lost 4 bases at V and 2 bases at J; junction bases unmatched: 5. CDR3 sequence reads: CASSQDRVNYGYTF. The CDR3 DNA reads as TGCGCCAGCAGCCAAGACAGGGTCAACTATGGCTACACCTTC. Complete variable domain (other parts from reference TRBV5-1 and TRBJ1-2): KAGVTQTPRYLIKTRGQQVTLSCSPISGHRSVSWYQQTPGQGLQFLFEYFSETQRNKGNFPGRFSGRQFSNSRSEMNVSTLELGDSALYLCASSQDRVNYGYTFGSGTRLTVV.

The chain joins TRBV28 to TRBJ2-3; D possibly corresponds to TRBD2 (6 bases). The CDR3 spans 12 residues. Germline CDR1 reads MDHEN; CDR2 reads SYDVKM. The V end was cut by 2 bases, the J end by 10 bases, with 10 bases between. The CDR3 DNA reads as TGTGCCAGCAGTTTAGAACGGGGGTCGCAGTATTTT. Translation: CASSLERGSQYF.

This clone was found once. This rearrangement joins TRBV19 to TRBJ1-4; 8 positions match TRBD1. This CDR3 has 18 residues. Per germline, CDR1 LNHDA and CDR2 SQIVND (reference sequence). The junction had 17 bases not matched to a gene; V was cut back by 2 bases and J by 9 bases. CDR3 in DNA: TGTGCCAGTAGTATAATCGGACAGGGCGCATCAAAGGTCAAAAAACTGTTTTTT. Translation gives CASSIIGQGASKVKKLFF.

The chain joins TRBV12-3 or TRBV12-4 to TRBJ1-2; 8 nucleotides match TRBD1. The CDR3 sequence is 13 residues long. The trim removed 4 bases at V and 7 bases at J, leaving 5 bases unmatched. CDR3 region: CASSSRGQVGYTF. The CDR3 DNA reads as TGTGCCAGCAGTTCCAGGGGGCAGGTTGGCTACACCTTC.

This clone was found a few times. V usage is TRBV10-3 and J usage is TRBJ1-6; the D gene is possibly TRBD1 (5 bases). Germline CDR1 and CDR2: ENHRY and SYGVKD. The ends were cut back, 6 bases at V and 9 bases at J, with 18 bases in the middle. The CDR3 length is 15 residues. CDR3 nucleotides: TGTGCCATCAGCCCCCAAGCGGGGGAAAGTTCACCCCTCCACTTT. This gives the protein CAISPQAGESSPLHF.

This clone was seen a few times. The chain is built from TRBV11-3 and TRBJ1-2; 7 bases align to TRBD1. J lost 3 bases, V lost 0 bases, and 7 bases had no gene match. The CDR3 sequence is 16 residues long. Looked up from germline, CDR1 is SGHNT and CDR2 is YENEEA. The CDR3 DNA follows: TGTGCCAGCAGCTTAGACTCCCAGACAGGGCACTATGGCTACACCTTC. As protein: CASSLDSQTGHYGYTF. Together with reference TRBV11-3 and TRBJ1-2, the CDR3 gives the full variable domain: EAGVVQSPRYKIIEKKQPVAFWCNPISGHNTLYWYLQNLGQGPELLIRYENEEAVDDSQLPKDRFSAERLKGVDSTLKIQPAELGDSAVYLCASSLDSQTGHYGYTFGSGTRLTVV.